Listed here is a single T cell receptor (beta chain). Its antigen remains undetermined. No qualities accompany the bases; no much larger clone lies one base away. This record comes from a study of graft-versus-host responses after intestinal transplantation (dated by TCRdb to the early 2020s). Background on the whole study: The transplants that recipients received were multivisceral, liver-intestinal, or isolated intestinal. To identify alloreactive clones, pre-transplant mixed lymphocyte reaction products were sequenced and then compared with unstimulated pre-transplant donor and recipient T cells. Every recipient was given anti-thymocyte globulin induction, followed by around three years of maintenance tacrolimus and steroids. A peak of at least 4% donor T cells among recipient peripheral blood mononuclear cells was the definition used for donor T cell macrochimerism. A cohort of roughly 25 intestinal transplant recipients, including one retransplant, was enrolled, and a few patients lacking pretransplant specimens were excluded. Instead of going to the commercial service, samples from a few later patients were sequenced in-house on an Illumina MiSeq and processed with MiXCR. Graft-versus-host and host-versus-graft alloreactive T cell clones were tracked in the graft, circulation and bone marrow after intestinal transplantation using bulk TCR-beta CDR3 sequencing.

Sample time point, as interpreted from the label and publication: cells obtained before transplantation from donor or recipient. CD3+CD4+ and CD3+CD8+ populations were FACS-sorted from unstimulated pre-transplant donor and recipient cells taken from spleen or lymph nodes. Summary of the overall study and its limitations: GvH clones were found in recipient bone marrow, and some of the GvH clones appeared earlier in ileal mucosa or blood, which is consistent with an intestinal mucosal origin. Patients with donor T cell macrochimerism had high GvH to HvG T cell clonal ratios in their allografts. The conclusions were limited by the relatively low number and heterogeneity of the intestinal transplant patients. Early after transplant, peak levels of circulating GvH clones were found to be associated with declines in HvG clones.

Library generation was performed with the immunoSEQ multiplex PCR assay. For most patients, genomic DNA was isolated with the Qiagen DNeasy Blood and Tissue Kit and shipped frozen to Adaptive Biotechnologies for TCR sequencing. High-throughput TCR-beta CDR3 sequencing of genomic DNA from most patients was performed by Adaptive Biotechnologies. Per the authors' processing: Adaptive's ImmunoSEQ software supplied the TCR sequencing data for under 20 patients, while MiXCR and VDJtools were used to process a few other patients. To correct CD4 versus CD8 sorting errors, any sequence found in both subsets at a frequency ratio below 5:1 was removed. CDR3 nucleotide sequences shared between donor and recipient were removed because their origin could not be assigned. At least 2-fold expansion over unstimulated cells and a minimum CFSE-low frequency of 0.002% (template counts) or 0.001% (read counts) were required for clones to be classified as alloreactive. Mappable clones were those detected in sequenced pre-transplant spleen, lymph node, or MLR CFSE-low populations of the donor or recipient. Cumulative frequency of alloreactive clones was calculated as a percentage of all sequences weighted by copy number. TCRdb provides this immuneACCESS table in a form limited to in-frame rearrangements. Some clones are lacking; in checked studies, under half of them reflect an unresolved V gene, and why the rest are absent is not known. Clone size and the V and J calls come from that table; the DNA yielded D and trimming. In all, the sample holds about 100,000 clones, and roughly 87% of those were seen once. The ten biggest clones cover about 0.93% of the sample.

The CDR3 spans 17 residues, from the cysteine through the phenylalanine. The DNA shown is the 51-base CDR3, in frame from base 1. V loses 0 bases, J loses 1 base, and the germline ends lie 16 bases apart. The germline V gene supplies CDR1 SGHAT and CDR2 FQNNGV. The chain is made from TRBV11-2 and TRBJ2-7, with TRBD1 perhaps the D gene, on 5 matching bases. The sequence was collected from a human donor who was the organ donor for an intestinal transplant. The sample was unstimulated CD4+ T cells sorted from spleen or lymph node cells, taken before transplant. The CDR3: CASSLDRWGSRSYEQYF. The DNA reads TGTGCCAGCAGCTTAGATCGGTGGGGCTCGAGGTCCTACGAGCAGTACTTC.